This entry lists 18 T cell receptor beta chains sequenced from one sample in a study of cytomegalovirus exposure and HLA in healthy donors. With 60 Vbeta and 13 Jbeta primers, the PCR was carried out. Clones were sequenced by immunoSEQ multiplex PCR, and TCRdb holds only the in-frame ones, with some missing. The data show more than 65,000 clones, roughly four fifths seen once. What was sequenced was PBMCs. The receptors originated from a woman in her fifties or sixties in good health and CMV-seropositive.

Regarding this clone: The sample holds other DNA sequences that translate to the same CDR3. This chain uses TRBV9 with TRBJ2-1, with a weak D call TRBD2 (5 bases). V shed 2 bases and J shed 7 bases, with 7 bases lying between them. This CDR3 comprises 12 residues. Per germline, CDR1 SGDLS and CDR2 YYNGEE. CDR3 nucleotides: TGTGCCAGCAGCGTCGTAGCGAATGAGCAGTTCTTC. Translation: CASSVVANEQFF.

The chain carries TRBV6-1 and TRBJ2-5; no clear D. This CDR3 is built from 13 residues. Germline lookup yields CDR1 MNHNS and CDR2 SASEGT. With 0 bases removed from V and 5 bases from J, the gap between germline ends came to 7 bases. The CDR3 DNA is TGTGCCAGCAGTGAAGCTTACGGGGAGACCCAGTACTTC. Translation gives CASSEAYGETQYF.

The chain joins TRBV20-1 to TRBJ2-3; D is undetermined. Germline V lookup: CDR1 DFQATT, CDR2 SNEGSKA (reference sequence). The CDR3 is 11 amino acids. Trimming removed 4 bases at V and 5 bases at J, with 7 bases between. CDR3 sequence: CSAIRGDTQYF. Here the CDR3 DNA reads TGCAGTGCTATCCGCGGAGATACGCAGTATTTT.

The V gene is TRBV7-2, the J gene TRBJ1-6, with 8 positions matching TRBD1. V gave up 5 bases and J gave up 6 bases; unmatched junction bases: 6. Germline V gene data show CDR1 as SGHTA and CDR2 as FQGNSA. This CDR3 comprises 15 residues. The CDR3 coding sequence is TGTGCCAGCAGCGCCGGACAGGGACGTAATTCACCCCTCCACTTT. Its translation is CASSAGQGRNSPLHF.

The CDR3 coding sequence is TGCGCCAGCAGCTTTACTAGCGGGAGTTGGAATGAGCAGTTCTTC. Translating gives CASSFTSGSWNEQFF. This chain links TRBV5-1 with TRBJ2-1, with TRBD2 matching over 11 bases. CDR1 SGHRS and CDR2 YFSETQ come from the germline V gene. The V segment lost 2 bases and the J segment 7 bases; nucleotides outside the gene matches: 5. There are 15 residues in the CDR3.

This chain's CDR3 is CASSISRDRGQGYTF. CDR3 DNA sequence: TGTGCCAGCAGCATATCCCGGGACAGGGGGCAGGGCTACACCTTC. V gene TRBV28 combines with J gene TRBJ1-2; 12 bases match TRBD1. Germline V gene sequence: CDR1 MDHEN, CDR2 SYDVKM. This CDR3 contains 15 residues. After removal of 6 bases from V and 8 bases from J, the junction contained 10 bases not matched to a gene.

This clone was seen once. This sample also contains other DNA sequences that code for the same CDR3. The rearrangement uses TRBV30 and TRBJ1-2; D call uncertain. V lost 2 bases, J lost 8 bases, and 12 bases lay in between. The CDR3 runs to 12 residues. The V gene's germline CDR1 is GTSNPN and CDR2 SVGIG (reference sequence). This CDR3 reads CAWSLASGGYTF. The CDR3 DNA reads as TGTGCCTGGAGTTTGGCTTCGGGAGGCTACACCTTC.

This clone was recorded a few times. The V and J genes are TRBV11-1 and TRBJ2-1, with TRBD2 identical over 11 bases. The CDR3 totals 16 residues. Looked up from germline, CDR1 is SGHAT and CDR2 is FQDESV (reference sequence). The V gene end was trimmed by 4 bases and the J gene end by 9 bases; junction bases not matched to a gene: 11. The CDR3 DNA reads TGTGCCAGCAGCTGGGTAGCGGGGGGGCCTTTAGGTGAGCAGTTCTTC. This translates into CASSWVAGGPLGEQFF.

The chain employs TRBV5-1 and TRBJ2-5; 9 nucleotides line up with TRBD1. Germline V gene sequence: CDR1 SGHRS, CDR2 YFSETQ. The V segment lost 4 bases and the J segment 5 bases; nucleotides outside the gene matches: 9. CDR3 length: 15 amino acids. DNA for the CDR3: TGCGCCAGCAGCGACGGGACAGGGAGTAGGGAGACCCAGTACTTC. This translates into CASSDGTGSRETQYF.

The chain recombines TRBV21-1 with TRBJ2-3; the DNA was not used to check the table's D call, TRBD1. TRBV21-1 is a recognized pseudogene. The CDR3 has 15 residues. The CDR3 sequence: CASSPGDRDPDTQYF. The CDR3 DNA sequence: TGTGCCAGCAGTCCCGGGGACAGGGATCCTGATACGCAGTATTTT.

The chain employs TRBV7-9 and TRBJ2-2; D may be TRBD1 (6 bases). Germline CDR1 and CDR2: SEHNR and FQNEAQ (reference sequence). Between the trimmed V and J ends, which lost 1 base and 5 bases, there was a span of 8 bases. This CDR3 has 14 amino acids. The CDR3 DNA reads TGTGCCAGCAGCTTAGGGGGGCCTACCGGGGAGCTGTTTTTT. This codes for CASSLGGPTGELFF. The whole variable domain, remainder taken from reference TRBV7-9 and TRBJ2-2, is DTGVSQNPRHKITKRGQNVTFRCDPISEHNRLYWYRQTLGQGPEFLTYFQNEAQLEKSRLLSDRFSAERPKGSFSTLEIQRTEQGDSAMYLCASSLGGPTGELFFGEGSRLTVL.

V gene TRBV7-9 combines with J gene TRBJ2-7; D is unresolved. Germline V CDR1 and CDR2: SEHNR, FQNEAQ (reference sequence). Trimming shortened V by 1 base and J by 5 bases, and 9 bases separated the two germline ends. This CDR3 comprises 13 residues. The CDR3 DNA reads TGTGCCAGCAGCTTAGACAGTCTCAACGAGCAGTACTTC. Translated, it gives CASSLDSLNEQYF.

The rearrangement joins TRBV5-1 to TRBJ2-2; no clear D. The CDR3 is made up of 13 amino acids. CDR1 and CDR2 from the germline V gene are SGHRS and YFSETQ. Between the trimmed V and J ends, which lost 4 bases and 6 bases, there was a span of 10 bases. The CDR3 coding sequence is TGCGCCAGCAGCCCCTCAGGCGCCGGGGAGCTGTTTTTT. Amino acids: CASSPSGAGELFF.

The chain joins TRBV29-1 to TRBJ1-2, with unresolved D. CDR3 size: 13 residues. The germline V gene has CDR1 SQVTM and CDR2 ANQGSEA. V was cut by 3 bases and J by 0 bases, with 8 bases left in between. The CDR3, as DNA: TGCAGCGTTGACTTGGCAGCTAACTATGGCTACACCTTC. It yields the protein CSVDLAANYGYTF.

The genes are TRBV5-6 and TRBJ2-7, with a possible D match to TRBD1 (5 bases). The germline V gene has CDR1 SGHDT and CDR2 YYEEEE. The CDR3 sequence is 12 residues long. V was shortened by 4 bases and J by 6 bases, with 11 bases between the two germline ends. The CDR3: CASSAQVREQYF. The CDR3 DNA sequence: TGTGCCAGCAGCGCACAGGTTCGCGAGCAGTACTTC.

The rearrangement uses TRBV27 and TRBJ1-1; D is unresolved. This CDR3 region has 13 residues. From germline, CDR1 is MNHEY and CDR2 SMNVEV (reference sequence). V gave up 3 bases and J gave up 3 bases, with 8 bases separating them. CDR3 loop: CASSFFSYTEAFF. CDR3 DNA sequence: TGTGCCAGCAGTTTTTTTTCCTACACTGAAGCTTTCTTT.

The chain links TRBV9 to TRBJ2-3; 7 bases align to TRBD2. CDR1 and CDR2 (germline): SGDLS, YYNGEE. The CDR3 totals 15 residues. V was clipped by 4 bases and J by 3 bases; unmatched bases: 8. CDR3 residues: CASSPAGGSTDTQYF. CDR3 nucleotides: TGTGCCAGCAGCCCCGCCGGGGGGTCTACAGATACGCAGTATTTT.

This chain joins TRBV5-1 and TRBJ2-3, with TRBD2 matching 10 bases. Germline CDR1 reads SGHRS; CDR2 reads YFSETQ. V trimming: 0 bases; J trimming: 4 bases; junction bases outside the gene matches: 11. This CDR3 region has 18 residues. For the CDR3, the DNA is TGCGCCAGCAGCTTGGCCATGTTTGGGCTAGCGGGGGCAGATACGCAGTATTTT. Protein: CASSLAMFGLAGADTQYF.